This is a list of T cell receptor beta chains from one sample in a study of technical replicates of blood from a handful of donors. TCRdb's table, derived via immunoSEQ multiplex PCR, lists solely in-frame clones and lacks some. Among fewer than 85,000 clones listed, under 95% were seen once. The sequencing sample was made of T cells isolated from PBMCs. The receptors originated from a human donor in good health. The CDR3 runs from the conserved cysteine through the conserved F or W. D genes are given only for firm matches. Rows give clone size only sometimes, using once, few, many, or a class for an expanded clone.

j_call | d_call | clone_size | v_call | cdr3_length | cdr3_nt | cdr3_aa
TRBJ1-1 | - | medium-sized | TRBV21-1 | 16 | TGTGCCAGCAGCAAAGGACAGGGGGCGTTGAACACTGAAGCTTTCTTT | CASSKGQGALNTEAFF
TRBJ1-4 | TRBD1 | - | TRBV28 | 16 | TGTGCCAGCAGTTTACCCGTGGGACAGGTTAATGAAAAACTGTTTTTT | CASSLPVGQVNEKLFF
TRBJ1-1 | - | - | TRBV27 | 14 | TGTGCCAGCAGTCCCCTGGACACTAACACTGAAGCTTTCTTT | CASSPLDTNTEAFF
TRBJ2-5 | - | - | TRBV27 | 16 | TGTGCCAGCAGCCCCTGGTTTGCGGGAATAGGCGAGACCCAGTACTTC | CASSPWFAGIGETQYF
TRBJ2-3 | TRBD2 | few | TRBV10-3 | 14 | TGTGCCATCAGGGGGACTAGCGGCACAGATACGCAGTATTTT | CAIRGTSGTDTQYF
TRBJ2-7 | - | - | TRBV5-1 | 13 | TGCGCCAGCAGCTTGGGGCAGGGTAACGAGCAGTACTTC | CASSLGQGNEQYF
TRBJ1-1 | TRBD1 | - | TRBV28 | 15 | TGTGCCAGCACTCGGACAGGGGGCATGAACACTGAAGCTTTCTTT | CASTRTGGMNTEAFF
TRBJ2-2 | TRBD1 | - | TRBV12-5 | 16 | TGTGCTAGTGGCCTAGGACAGGGAGGAATCACCGGGGAGCTGTTTTTT | CASGLGQGGITGELFF
TRBJ1-5 | - | - | TRBV6-5 | 12 | TGTGCCACTAGACAGGTGGGTCAGCCCCAGCATTTT | CATRQVGQPQHF
TRBJ2-1 | TRBD2 | - | TRBV7-9 | 15 | TGTGCCAGCAGCTTAGATCTAGCGGGTGTCAATGAGCAGTTCTTC | CASSLDLAGVNEQFF